The present TCR beta chain was sequenced within a study of early T cells in non-severe SARS-CoV-2 infection. Study information: Unsorted whole-blood RNA was sequenced in bulk, leaving chains unpaired.

From germline, CDR1 is GTSNPN and CDR2 SVGIG (reference sequence). This CDR3 is 13 amino acids long. V lost 1 base and J lost 3, with 7 bases in between. TCRdb recomputed calls from the 5' RACE reads with MiXCR, one row per CDR3 protein. The table records about 44,000 distinct CDR3 sequences, 20% to 25% of them present only once. This receptor was identified in an adult who was a healthcare worker with PCR-confirmed SARS-CoV-2 infection or an uninfected control (not recorded which). V is TRBV30 and J is TRBJ2-1, with unresolved D. This sample comprised whole blood, obtained at baseline. The CDR3 region has the DNA TGTGCCTGGAGTGGGTGGGGCTACAATGAGCAGTTCTTC. Translated: CAWSGWGYNEQFF.